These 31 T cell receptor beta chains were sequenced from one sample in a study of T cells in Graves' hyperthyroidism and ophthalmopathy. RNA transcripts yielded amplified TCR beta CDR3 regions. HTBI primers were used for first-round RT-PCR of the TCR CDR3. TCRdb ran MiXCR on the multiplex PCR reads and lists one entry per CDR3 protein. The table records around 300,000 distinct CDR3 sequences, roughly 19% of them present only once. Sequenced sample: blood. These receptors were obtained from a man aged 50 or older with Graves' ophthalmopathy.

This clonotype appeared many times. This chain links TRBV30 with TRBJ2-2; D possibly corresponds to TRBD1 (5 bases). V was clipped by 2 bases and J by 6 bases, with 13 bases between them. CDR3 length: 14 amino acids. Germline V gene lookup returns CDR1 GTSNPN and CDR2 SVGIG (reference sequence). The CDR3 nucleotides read TGTGCCTGGAGTCAAGGGATCAGGGCCGGGGAGCTGTTTTTT. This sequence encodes CAWSQGIRAGELFF.

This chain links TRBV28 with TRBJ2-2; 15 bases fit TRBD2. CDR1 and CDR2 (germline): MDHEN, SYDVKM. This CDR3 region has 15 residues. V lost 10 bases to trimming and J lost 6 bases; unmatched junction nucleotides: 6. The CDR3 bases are TGTGCCATCGGACTAGCGGGAGGGTGGGCCGGGGAGCTGTTTTTT. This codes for CAIGLAGGWAGELFF.

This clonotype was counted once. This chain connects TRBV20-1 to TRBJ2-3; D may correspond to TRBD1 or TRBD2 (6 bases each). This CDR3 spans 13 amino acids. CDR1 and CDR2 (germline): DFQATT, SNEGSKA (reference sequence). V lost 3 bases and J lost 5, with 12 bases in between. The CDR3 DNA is TGCAGTGCTAGTCAAGGGGGGCAAGATACGCAGTATTTT. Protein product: CSASQGGQDTQYF.

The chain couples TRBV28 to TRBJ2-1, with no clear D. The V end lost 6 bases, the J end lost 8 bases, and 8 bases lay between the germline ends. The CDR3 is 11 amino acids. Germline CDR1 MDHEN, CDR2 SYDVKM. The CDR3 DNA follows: TGTGCCAGCAGCCGCCTAGATGAGCAGTTCTTC. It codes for CASSRLDEQFF.

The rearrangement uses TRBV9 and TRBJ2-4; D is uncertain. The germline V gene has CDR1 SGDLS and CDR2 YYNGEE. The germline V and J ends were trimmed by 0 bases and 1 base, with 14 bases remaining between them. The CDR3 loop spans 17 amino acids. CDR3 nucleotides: TGTGCCAGCAGCGTAGATCCGACGGACGGCGCCAAAAACATTCAGTACTTC. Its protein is CASSVDPTDGAKNIQYF.

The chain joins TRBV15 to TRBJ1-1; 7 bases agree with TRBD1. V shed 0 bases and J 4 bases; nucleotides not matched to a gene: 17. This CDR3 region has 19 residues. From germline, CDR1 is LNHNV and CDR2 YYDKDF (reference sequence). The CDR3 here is CATSRDWGTGSTGVTEAFF. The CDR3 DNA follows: TGTGCCACCAGCAGAGATTGGGGGACTGGATCTACAGGGGTCACTGAAGCTTTCTTT.

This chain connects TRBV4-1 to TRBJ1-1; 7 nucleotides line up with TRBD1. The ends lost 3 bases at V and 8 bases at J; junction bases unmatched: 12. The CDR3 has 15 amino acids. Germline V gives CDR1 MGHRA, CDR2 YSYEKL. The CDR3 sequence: CASSHPDTGVGEAFF. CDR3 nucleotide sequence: TGCGCCAGCAGCCACCCGGATACAGGGGTTGGGGAAGCTTTCTTT.

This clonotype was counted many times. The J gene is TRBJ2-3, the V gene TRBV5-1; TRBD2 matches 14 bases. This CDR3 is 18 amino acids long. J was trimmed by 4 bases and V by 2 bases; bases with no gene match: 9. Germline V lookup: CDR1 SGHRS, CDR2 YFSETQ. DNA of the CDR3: TGCGCCAGCAGCTTTGCCGGGACTAGCGGGAGCGTATCAGATACGCAGTATTTT. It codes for CASSFAGTSGSVSDTQYF.

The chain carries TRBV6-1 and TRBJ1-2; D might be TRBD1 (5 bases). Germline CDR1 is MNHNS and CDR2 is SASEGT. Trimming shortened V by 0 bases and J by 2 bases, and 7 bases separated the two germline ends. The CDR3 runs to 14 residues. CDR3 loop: CASSEAGGNYGYTF. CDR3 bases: TGTGCCAGCAGTGAAGCGGGGGGGAACTATGGCTACACCTTC.

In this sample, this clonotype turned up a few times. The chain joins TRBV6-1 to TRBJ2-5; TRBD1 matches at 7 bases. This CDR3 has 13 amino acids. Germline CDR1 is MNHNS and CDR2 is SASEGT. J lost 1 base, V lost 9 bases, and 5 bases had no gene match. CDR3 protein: CASAGTVQETQYF. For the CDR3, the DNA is TGTGCCAGTGCCGGGACAGTCCAAGAGACCCAGTACTTC.

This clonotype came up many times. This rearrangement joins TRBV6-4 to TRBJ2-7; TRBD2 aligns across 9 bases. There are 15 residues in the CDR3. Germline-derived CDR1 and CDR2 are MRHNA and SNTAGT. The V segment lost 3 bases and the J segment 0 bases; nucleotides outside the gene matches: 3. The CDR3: CASSEEAGGSYEQYF. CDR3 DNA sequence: TGTGCCAGCAGTGAAGAAGCGGGAGGCTCCTACGAGCAGTACTTC.

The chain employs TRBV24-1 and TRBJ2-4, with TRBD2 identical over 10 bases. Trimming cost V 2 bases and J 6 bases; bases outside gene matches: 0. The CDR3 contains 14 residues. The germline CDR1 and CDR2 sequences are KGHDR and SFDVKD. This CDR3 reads CATSDSSGGNIQYF. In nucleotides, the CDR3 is TGTGCCACCAGTGATTCTAGCGGGGGAAACATTCAGTACTTC.

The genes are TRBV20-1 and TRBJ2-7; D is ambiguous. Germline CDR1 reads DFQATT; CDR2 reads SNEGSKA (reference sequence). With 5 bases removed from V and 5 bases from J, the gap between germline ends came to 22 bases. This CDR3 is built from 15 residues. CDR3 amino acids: CSAEPALAWVHEQYF. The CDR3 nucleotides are TGCAGTGCTGAACCCGCCTTGGCGTGGGTCCACGAGCAGTACTTC.

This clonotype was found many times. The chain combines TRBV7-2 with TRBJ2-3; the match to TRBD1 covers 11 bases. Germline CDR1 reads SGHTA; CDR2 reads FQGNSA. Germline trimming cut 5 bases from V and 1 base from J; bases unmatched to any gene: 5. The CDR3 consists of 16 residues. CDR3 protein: CASSEGQGAGTDTQYF. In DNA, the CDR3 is TGTGCCAGCAGCGAAGGACAGGGGGCAGGCACAGATACGCAGTATTTT.

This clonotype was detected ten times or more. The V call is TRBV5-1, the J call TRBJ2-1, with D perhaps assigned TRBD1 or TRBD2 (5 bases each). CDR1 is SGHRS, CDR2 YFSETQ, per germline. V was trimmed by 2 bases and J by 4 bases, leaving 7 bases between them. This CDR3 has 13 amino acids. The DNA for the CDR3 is TGCGCCAGCAGCTTCGGGACGTACAATGAGCAGTTCTTC. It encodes CASSFGTYNEQFF.

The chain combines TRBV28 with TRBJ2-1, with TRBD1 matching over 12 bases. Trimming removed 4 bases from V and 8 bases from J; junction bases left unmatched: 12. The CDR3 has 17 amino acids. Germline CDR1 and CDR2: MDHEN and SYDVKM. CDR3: CASSSTLRDRGRDEQFF. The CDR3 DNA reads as TGTGCCAGCAGTTCCACGCTCCGGGACAGGGGGCGGGATGAGCAGTTCTTC. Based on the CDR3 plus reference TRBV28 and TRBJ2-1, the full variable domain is DVKVTQSSRYLVKRTGEKVFLECVQDMDHENMFWYRQDPGLGLRLIYFSYDVKMKEKGDIPEGYSVSREKKERFSLILESASTNQTSMYLCASSSTLRDRGRDEQFFGPGTRLTVL.

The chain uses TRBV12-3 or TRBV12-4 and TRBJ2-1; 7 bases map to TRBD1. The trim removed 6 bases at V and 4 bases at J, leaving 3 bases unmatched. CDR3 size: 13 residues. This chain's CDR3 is CASSGQAYNEQFF. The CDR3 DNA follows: TGTGCCAGCAGCGGACAGGCTTACAATGAGCAGTTCTTC.

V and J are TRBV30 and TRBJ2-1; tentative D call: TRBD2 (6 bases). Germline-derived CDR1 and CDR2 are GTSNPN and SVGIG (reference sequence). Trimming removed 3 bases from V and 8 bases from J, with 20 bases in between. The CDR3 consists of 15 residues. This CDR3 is CAWSLDYGGWDEQFF. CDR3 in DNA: TGTGCCTGGAGCCTAGACTACGGGGGTTGGGATGAGCAGTTCTTC. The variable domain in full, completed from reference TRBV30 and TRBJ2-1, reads SQTIHQWPATLVQPVGSPLSLECTVEGTSNPNLYWYRQAAGRGLQLLFYSVGIGQISSEVPQNLSASRPQDRQFILSSKKLLLSDSGFYLCAWSLDYGGWDEQFFGPGTRLTVL.

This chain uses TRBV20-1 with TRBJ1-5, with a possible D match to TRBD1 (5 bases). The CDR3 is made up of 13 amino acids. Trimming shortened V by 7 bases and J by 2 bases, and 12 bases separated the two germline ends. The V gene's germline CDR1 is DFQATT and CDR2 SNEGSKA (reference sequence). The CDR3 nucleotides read TGCAGTGGGAAGTCGGGGGGCAATCAGCCCCAGCATTTT. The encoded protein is CSGKSGGNQPQHF.

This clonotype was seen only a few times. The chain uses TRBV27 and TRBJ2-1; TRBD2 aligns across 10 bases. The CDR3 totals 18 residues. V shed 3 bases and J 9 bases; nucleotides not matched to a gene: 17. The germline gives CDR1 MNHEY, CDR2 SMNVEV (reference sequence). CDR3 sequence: CASSLIGASGRASGEQFF. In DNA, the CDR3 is TGTGCCAGCAGTTTGATAGGGGCAAGCGGGAGGGCCTCGGGTGAGCAGTTCTTC.

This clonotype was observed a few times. The CDR3: CSANGNSGRTTDTQYF. The CDR3 bases are TGCAGTGCTAACGGTAATAGCGGGAGGACCACAGATACGCAGTATTTT. The chain couples TRBV20-1 to TRBJ2-3; 10 nucleotides agree with TRBD2. This CDR3 has 16 residues. From germline, CDR1 is DFQATT and CDR2 SNEGSKA (reference sequence). V was clipped by 4 bases and J by 2 bases; unmatched bases: 9.

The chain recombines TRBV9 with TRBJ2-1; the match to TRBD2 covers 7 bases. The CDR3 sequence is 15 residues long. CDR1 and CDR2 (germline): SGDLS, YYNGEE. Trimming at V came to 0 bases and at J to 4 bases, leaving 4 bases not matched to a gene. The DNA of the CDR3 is TGTGCCAGCAGCGTAGGGGCGGGAGTATACAATGAGCAGTTCTTC. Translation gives CASSVGAGVYNEQFF.

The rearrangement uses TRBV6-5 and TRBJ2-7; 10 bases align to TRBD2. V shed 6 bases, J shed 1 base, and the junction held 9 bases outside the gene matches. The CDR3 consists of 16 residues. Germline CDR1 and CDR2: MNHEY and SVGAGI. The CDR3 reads CASRYDTSGISYEQYF. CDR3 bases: TGTGCCAGCAGGTACGATACTAGCGGGATTTCCTACGAGCAGTACTTC.

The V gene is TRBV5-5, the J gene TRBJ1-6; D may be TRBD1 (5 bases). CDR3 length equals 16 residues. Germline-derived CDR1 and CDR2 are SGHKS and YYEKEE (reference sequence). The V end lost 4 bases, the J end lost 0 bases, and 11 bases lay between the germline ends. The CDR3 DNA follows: TGTGCCAGCAGCCAACAGGCAAGCTCCTATAATTCACCCCTCCACTTT. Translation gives CASSQQASSYNSPLHF.

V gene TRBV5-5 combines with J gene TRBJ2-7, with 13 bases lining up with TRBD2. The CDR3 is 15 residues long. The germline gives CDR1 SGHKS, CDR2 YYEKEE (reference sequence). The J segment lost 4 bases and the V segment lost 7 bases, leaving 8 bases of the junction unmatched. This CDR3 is CASARLAGGSYEQYF. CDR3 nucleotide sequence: TGTGCCAGCGCGCGACTAGCGGGAGGATCTTACGAGCAGTACTTC.

The CDR3, as DNA: TGTGCCAGCAGTCCCCCGACTAGCGGGAGTCCCTCCTACAATGAGCAGTTCTTC. Translating gives CASSPPTSGSPSYNEQFF. The chain is built from TRBV12-3 or TRBV12-4 and TRBJ2-1; TRBD2 aligns across 12 bases. The length of the CDR3 is 18 residues. Unmatched junction bases numbered 8, after V lost 5 bases and J lost 0 bases.

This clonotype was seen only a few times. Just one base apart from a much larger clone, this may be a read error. CDR3 DNA sequence: TGTGCCAGCAGGGATCAGAGAACTGAAGCTCTCTTT. Its translation: CASRDQRTEALF. J is TRBJ1-1 and V is TRBV12-3 or TRBV12-4; D call uncertain. The CDR3 runs to 12 residues.

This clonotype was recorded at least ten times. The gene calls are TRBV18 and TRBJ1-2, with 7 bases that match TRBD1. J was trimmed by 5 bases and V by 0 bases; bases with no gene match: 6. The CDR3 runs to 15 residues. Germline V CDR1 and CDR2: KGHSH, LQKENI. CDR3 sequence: CASSPPDRPLYGYTF. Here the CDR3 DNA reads TGTGCCAGCTCACCACCGGACAGGCCCCTTTATGGCTACACCTTC. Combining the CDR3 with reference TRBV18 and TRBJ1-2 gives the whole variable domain NAGVMQNPRHLVRRRGQEARLRCSPMKGHSHVYWYRQLPEEGLKFMVYLQKENIIDESGMPKERFSAEFPKEGPSILRIQQVVRGDSAAYFCASSPPDRPLYGYTFGSGTRLTVV.

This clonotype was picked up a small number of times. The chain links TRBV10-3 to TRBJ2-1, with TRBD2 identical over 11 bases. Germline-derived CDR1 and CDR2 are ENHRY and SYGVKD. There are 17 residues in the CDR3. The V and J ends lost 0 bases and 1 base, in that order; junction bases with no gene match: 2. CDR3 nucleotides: TGTGCCATCAGTGAGTCGACTAGCGGGATGTCCTACAATGAGCAGTTCTTC. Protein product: CAISESTSGMSYNEQFF.

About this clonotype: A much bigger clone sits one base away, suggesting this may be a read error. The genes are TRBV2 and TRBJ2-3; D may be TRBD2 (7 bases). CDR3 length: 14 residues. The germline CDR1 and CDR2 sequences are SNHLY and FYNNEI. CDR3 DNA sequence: TGTGCCAGCACGAGCGGGGTTCGGACAGATATGCAGTATTTT. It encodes CASTSGVRTDMQYF.

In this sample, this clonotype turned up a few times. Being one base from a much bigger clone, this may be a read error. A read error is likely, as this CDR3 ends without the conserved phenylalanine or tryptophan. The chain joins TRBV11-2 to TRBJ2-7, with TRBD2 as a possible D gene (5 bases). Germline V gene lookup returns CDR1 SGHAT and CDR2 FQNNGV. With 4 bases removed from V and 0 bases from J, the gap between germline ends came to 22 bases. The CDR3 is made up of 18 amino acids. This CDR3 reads CASSSRLVGVVSSYEQYL. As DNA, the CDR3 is TGTGCCAGCAGCTCAAGATTAGTGGGAGTAGTGAGCTCCTACGAGCAGTACCTC.